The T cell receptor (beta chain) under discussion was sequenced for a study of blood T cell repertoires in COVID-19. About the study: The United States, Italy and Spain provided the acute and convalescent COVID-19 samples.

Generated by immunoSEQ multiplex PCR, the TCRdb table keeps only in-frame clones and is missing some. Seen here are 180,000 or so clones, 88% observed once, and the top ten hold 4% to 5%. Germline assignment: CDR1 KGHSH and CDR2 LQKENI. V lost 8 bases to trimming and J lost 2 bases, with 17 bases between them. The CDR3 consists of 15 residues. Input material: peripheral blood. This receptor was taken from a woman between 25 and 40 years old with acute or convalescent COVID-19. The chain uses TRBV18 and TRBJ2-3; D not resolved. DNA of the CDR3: TGTGCCAGCACCCACTCTACAGTAAACACAGATACGCAGTATTTT. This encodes CASTHSTVNTDTQYF.